The 27 T cell receptor beta chains below all came from one sample that was sequenced in a study of beta chain features in type 1 diabetes. The study reverse transcribed the entire isolated RNA, so it sequenced expressed TCRB transcripts. Data came from immunoSEQ multiplex PCR; TCRdb stores just in-frame clones and leaves some out. Of approximately 150,000 clones in the sample, 8.5% to 12% are singletons; the top ten hold less than 1.5%. The sample consisted of naive CD4+ T cells from blood. The receptor source for this set is a man younger than 30 in good health.

This sequence joins TRBV19 and TRBJ2-3; D remains ambiguous. CDR3 length equals 14 residues. From germline, CDR1 is LNHDA and CDR2 SQIVND (reference sequence). Trimming removed 3 bases from V and 2 bases from J, with 9 bases in between. CDR3 nucleotide sequence: TGTGCCAGTAGTATGTTAACTTCCACAGATACGCAGTATTTT. This gives the protein CASSMLTSTDTQYF. Full variable domain (remainder filled in from reference TRBV19 and TRBJ2-3): DGGITQSPKYLFRKEGQNVTLSCEQNLNHDAMYWYRQDPGQGLRLIYYSQIVNDFQKGDIAEGYSVSREKKESFPLTVTSAQKNPTAFYLCASSMLTSTDTQYFGPGTRLTVL.

This clone was counted only a few times. V is TRBV6-6 and J is TRBJ2-3, with 7 bases lining up with TRBD2. Trimming cost V 7 bases and J 1 base; bases outside gene matches: 8. The CDR3 runs 15 residues. The germline CDR1 and CDR2 sequences are MNHNY and SVGAGI (reference sequence). CDR3 coding DNA: TGTGCCAGCACCTCCAGCGGGGTTGGCACAGATACGCAGTATTTT. Translated, it gives CASTSSGVGTDTQYF.

The rearrangement uses TRBV20-1 and TRBJ1-1; D might be TRBD1 (5 bases). Germline V gene data show CDR1 as DFQATT and CDR2 as SNEGSKA (reference sequence). CDR3 length equals 11 residues. Deletions cut 6 bases from V and 5 bases from J, with 10 bases between. The CDR3 reads CSAAGRTEAFF. The CDR3 nucleotides read TGCAGTGCCGCAGGGAGGACTGAAGCTTTCTTT.

The chain couples TRBV18 to TRBJ2-7; D perhaps matches TRBD1 (5 bases). Germline CDR1 and CDR2: KGHSH and LQKENI. Deletions cut 3 bases from V and 3 bases from J, with 12 bases between. The CDR3 length is 14 residues. The CDR3 reads CASSPWKGDYEQYF. CDR3 DNA sequence: TGTGCCAGCTCACCGTGGAAAGGGGACTACGAGCAGTACTTC.

The chain is built from TRBV6-5 and TRBJ2-5, with TRBD2 as a possible D gene (5 bases). The V end was cut by 0 bases, the J end by 2 bases, with 10 bases between. The CDR3 has 15 residues. Germline values: CDR1 MNHEY, CDR2 SVGAGI. The CDR3 DNA sequence: TGTGCCAGCAGTTACTCGGGAGACAAACAAGAGACCCAGTACTTC. It yields the protein CASSYSGDKQETQYF.

This clone showed up just a few times. V usage is TRBV11-3 and J usage is TRBJ2-3; 16 nucleotides align to TRBD2. Germline CDR1 SGHNT, CDR2 YENEEA. This CDR3 has 18 residues. The V and J ends lost 4 bases and 7 bases, in that order; junction bases with no gene match: 11. The CDR3 nucleotides are TGTGCCAGCAGCTCAACGGGACTAGCGGGGGGGAGTCTAAATACGCAGTATTTT. It is translated as CASSSTGLAGGSLNTQYF.

CDR3 nucleotides: TGTGCCAGCAGCTTTGAAGGGGCGCAAACTGAAGCTTTCTTT. Translating gives CASSFEGAQTEAFF. This sequence joins TRBV7-9 and TRBJ1-1; D is possibly TRBD1 (5 bases). Germline CDR1 reads SEHNR; CDR2 reads FQNEAQ (reference sequence). The CDR3 runs 14 residues. V lost 3 bases and J lost 5, with 13 bases in between.

The V and J genes are TRBV7-2 and TRBJ1-6, with 7 bases aligning to TRBD1. Germline assignment: CDR1 SGHTA and CDR2 FQGNSA. J was trimmed by 14 bases and V by 5 bases; bases with no gene match: 12. This CDR3 spans 14 amino acids. The CDR3 bases are TGTGCCAGCAGCGGACGGGACAGCCGCCTGTCCCTCCACTTT. As protein: CASSGRDSRLSLHF.

The V and J genes are TRBV7-6 and TRBJ2-2, with D possibly being TRBD2 (6 bases). The CDR3 has 17 amino acids. The germline CDR1 and CDR2 sequences are SGHVS and FNYEAQ. Trimming left V 1 base short and J 4 bases short, with 16 bases between. This CDR3 is CASSLGGTDPSTGELFF. The CDR3 nucleotides are TGTGCCAGCAGCTTAGGCGGGACGGATCCCTCCACCGGGGAGCTGTTTTTT.

The gene calls are TRBV10-1 and TRBJ2-7, with D uncertain. This CDR3 has 12 residues. V gave up 5 bases and J gave up 5 bases, with 10 bases separating them. Germline lookup yields CDR1 WNHNN and CDR2 SYGVQD (reference sequence). The CDR3 reads CASSTDTNEQYF. In DNA form, the CDR3 reads TGCGCCAGCAGTACAGATACCAACGAGCAGTACTTC.

In this sample, this clone turned up a few times. This sequence joins TRBV7-9 and TRBJ2-2; D perhaps matches TRBD1 (6 bases). This CDR3 contains 18 residues. Germline V lookup: CDR1 SEHNR, CDR2 FQNEAQ (reference sequence). V was cut by 1 base and J by 0 bases, with 15 bases left in between. DNA of the CDR3: TGTGCCAGCAGCTTAGTGAACCGTGGGACAACGAACACCGGGGAGCTGTTTTTT. Amino acids: CASSLVNRGTTNTGELFF.

This rearrangement joins TRBV30 to TRBJ2-7; 7 bases are shared with TRBD1. This CDR3 spans 15 amino acids. Germline trimming cut 4 bases from V and 2 bases from J; bases unmatched to any gene: 11. Per germline, CDR1 GTSNPN and CDR2 SVGIG (reference sequence). DNA of the CDR3: TGTGCCTGGATGGGTCGAGACAGGGTGCCCTACGAGCAGTACTTC. It translates to CAWMGRDRVPYEQYF.

This clone was found a few times. The chain is built from TRBV18 and TRBJ2-3; D unclear. Germline V CDR1 and CDR2: KGHSH, LQKENI. The CDR3 has 13 residues. The V gene lost 2 bases and the J gene lost 0 bases, with 3 bases spanning the gap. DNA of the CDR3: TGTGCCAGCTCACCATATAGCACAGATACGCAGTATTTT. It translates to CASSPYSTDTQYF.

V is TRBV9 and J is TRBJ2-3, with TRBD1 identical over 8 bases. V trimming: 5 bases; J trimming: 2 bases; junction bases outside the gene matches: 4. CDR1 and CDR2 (germline): SGDLS, YYNGEE. The CDR3 totals 14 residues. CDR3 in amino acids: CASRQGVDTDTQYF. The CDR3 DNA reads TGTGCCAGCAGACAGGGGGTGGACACAGATACGCAGTATTTT.

This clone has more than one count but fewer than ten. This chain joins TRBV6-6 and TRBJ2-2; 7 bases map to TRBD2. V shed 6 bases and J 2 bases; nucleotides not matched to a gene: 3. CDR1 and CDR2 from the germline V gene are MNHNY and SVGAGI (reference sequence). The CDR3 is 14 amino acids. The CDR3: CASRTSANTGELFF. For the CDR3, the DNA is TGTGCCAGCAGAACTAGCGCAAACACCGGGGAGCTGTTTTTT.

This clone was detected only a few times. The chain recombines TRBV9 with TRBJ2-3, with 13 bases matching TRBD2. Germline trimming cut 4 bases from V and 2 bases from J; bases unmatched to any gene: 10. The CDR3 is made up of 18 amino acids. CDR1 is SGDLS and CDR2 is YYNGEE in the germline V gene. For the CDR3, the DNA is TGTGCCAGCAGCCCGTCGGTGACTAGCGGGGGGTACACAGATACGCAGTATTTT. It codes for CASSPSVTSGGYTDTQYF.

A few counts support this clone. This chain uses TRBV30 with TRBJ1-6; 12 bases map to TRBD1. V lost 0 bases to trimming and J lost 7 bases; unmatched junction nucleotides: 4. In germline, CDR1 is GTSNPN, CDR2 SVGIG (reference sequence). The CDR3 extends over 16 amino acids. The CDR3 DNA reads as TGTGCCTGGAGTGTACGTGGGACAGGGGGCAATTCACCCCTCCACTTT. It codes for CAWSVRGTGGNSPLHF.

The chain combines TRBV7-2 with TRBJ2-1; 9 bases are a match to TRBD2. Germline values: CDR1 SGHTA, CDR2 FQGNSA. The V segment lost 7 bases and the J segment 8 bases; nucleotides outside the gene matches: 6. The CDR3 spans 13 residues. As DNA, the CDR3 is TGTGCCAGCACCAGGGCTAGCGGGGATGAGCAGTTCTTC. It encodes CASTRASGDEQFF. Combining the CDR3 with reference TRBV7-2 and TRBJ2-1 gives the whole variable domain GAGVSQSPSNKVTEKGKDVELRCDPISGHTALYWYRQSLGQGLEFLIYFQGNSAPDKSGLPSDRFSAERTGGSVSTLTIQRTQQEDSAVYLCASTRASGDEQFFGPGTRLTVL.

The chain is built from TRBV9 and TRBJ1-6; tentative D call: TRBD1 (5 bases). The CDR3 contains 16 residues. V lost 0 bases and J lost 4, with 11 bases in between. Germline-derived CDR1 and CDR2 are SGDLS and YYNGEE. CDR3 nucleotide sequence: TGTGCCAGCAGCGTAGAATCAGGACAATATAATTCACCCCTCCACTTT. The encoded protein is CASSVESGQYNSPLHF.

The V gene is TRBV9, the J gene TRBJ2-2, with 9 positions matching TRBD1. The junction had 5 bases not matched to a gene; V was cut back by 4 bases and J by 4 bases. From germline, CDR1 is SGDLS and CDR2 YYNGEE. The CDR3 is 15 amino acids. DNA for the CDR3: TGTGCCAGCAGCTCTCGACAGGGGGGCACCGGGGAGCTGTTTTTT. As protein: CASSSRQGGTGELFF.

This clone showed up just a few times. The rearrangement joins TRBV28 to TRBJ1-2; 8 bases map to TRBD1. Per the germline V gene, CDR1 is MDHEN and CDR2 is SYDVKM. V was pared by 2 bases and J by 4 bases, with 3 bases of the junction left unmatched. The CDR3 length is 14 residues. DNA of the CDR3: TGTGCCAGCAGTTTAGGAACAGGGGGCTATGGCTACACCTTC. It yields the protein CASSLGTGGYGYTF.

The chain combines TRBV28 with TRBJ2-5, with TRBD1 matching over 7 bases. The junction had 15 bases not matched to a gene; V was cut back by 5 bases and J by 9 bases. This CDR3 spans 15 amino acids. Germline CDR1 MDHEN, CDR2 SYDVKM. As DNA, the CDR3 is TGTGCCAGCAGTACTCGAACAGGGGCTCTAGGGGCCCAGTACTTC. This gives the protein CASSTRTGALGAQYF. Complete variable domain (other parts from reference TRBV28 and TRBJ2-5): DVKVTQSSRYLVKRTGEKVFLECVQDMDHENMFWYRQDPGLGLRLIYFSYDVKMKEKGDIPEGYSVSREKKERFSLILESASTNQTSMYLCASSTRTGALGAQYFGPGTRLLVL.

This clone was counted at least ten times. This chain uses TRBV5-1 with TRBJ2-1, with D possibly matching TRBD1 (6 bases). V was clipped by 0 bases and J by 6 bases, with 10 bases between them. Germline V gene data show CDR1 as SGHRS and CDR2 as YFSETQ. This CDR3 spans 14 amino acids. CDR3 bases: TGCGCCAGCAGCTTGGGCAGGGGAAGCAATGAGCAGTTCTTC. Protein: CASSLGRGSNEQFF.

The V and J genes are TRBV5-6 and TRBJ2-1; D not resolved. The CDR3 contains 13 residues. The germline V gene has CDR1 SGHDT and CDR2 YYEEEE. V shed 0 bases and J shed 7 bases, with 8 bases lying between them. CDR3 loop: CASSLGGVNEQFF. CDR3 DNA: TGTGCCAGCAGCTTGGGCGGTGTGAATGAGCAGTTCTTC.

The genes are TRBV6-5 and TRBJ1-6; a weak D match, TRBD1 (5 bases). CDR3 length equals 15 residues. The germline V gene has CDR1 MNHEY and CDR2 SVGAGI. V dropped 1 base and J dropped 7 bases, with 11 bases sitting between them. CDR3 nucleotides: TGTGCCAGCAGTTACTTCGTCCAGGGCAATTCACCCCTCCACTTT. It yields the protein CASSYFVQGNSPLHF.

The V gene is TRBV5-4, the J gene TRBJ2-2; 8 nucleotides align to TRBD2. Germline values: CDR1 SGHNT, CDR2 YYREEE (reference sequence). The CDR3 runs 17 residues. Trimming cost V 6 bases and J 2 bases; bases outside gene matches: 12. The CDR3 DNA is TGTGCCAGCAACCCACGGGGGGGGACAACCAACACCGGGGAGCTGTTTTTT. Protein: CASNPRGGTTNTGELFF.

This chain connects TRBV28 to TRBJ1-5; 7 bases agree with TRBD1. J lost 4 bases, V lost 6 bases, and 6 bases had no gene match. The CDR3 sequence is 14 residues long. From germline, CDR1 is MDHEN and CDR2 SYDVKM. Written as DNA, the CDR3 is TGTGCCAGCAGCTCAGACAGGGCGAATCAGCCCCAGCATTTT. Translating it yields CASSSDRANQPQHF.